This T cell receptor beta chain came from a study of T cell responses to AZD1222 COVID-19 vaccine. Study as a whole: Pooling covered second doses at about 4 or about 12 weeks.

This clone was recorded only once. Its antigen is unknown. The study's findings and limits: CD4 TCRs covered the whole spike, strongest at regions 160-218 and 743-854. Donors, mostly white British, included more females; clonal diversity was possibly underestimated. The study reported that nearly half of spike-specific TCRs target unmutated variant regions.

This CDR3 has 14 amino acids. From germline, CDR1 is SGHVS and CDR2 FQNEAQ. Trimming took 1 base from V and 4 from J, leaving 8 bases between them. The assay was immunoSEQ multiplex PCR, and TCRdb's table has in-frame clones only and misses some. The sample holds some 120,000 clones; 87% are singletons and the top ten take roughly 12%. The receptor was derived from an adult in good health. Sample: peripheral blood, taken on day 0 of AZD1222 vaccination. The V call is TRBV7-8, the J call TRBJ1-3, with D hard to call. For the CDR3, the DNA is TGTGCCAGCAGCTTAGGCCTGGGAGGAAACACCATATATTTT. The encoded protein is CASSLGLGGNTIYF.